The 9 T cell receptor beta chains reported below all come from one sample, sequenced in a study of cytomegalovirus exposure and HLA in healthy donors. A multiplex PCR was run with 60 Vbeta primers and 13 Jbeta primers. Libraries were prepared by immunoSEQ multiplex PCR; TCRdb keeps only in-frame clonotypes and omits some of them. The data contain 75,000 to 90,000 clones, around 82% of them singletons. The sequenced material came from PBMCs. Every receptor here comes from a man aged 50-60 years in good health and CMV-seronegative.

The rearrangement uses TRBV27 and TRBJ2-5; 7 bases match TRBD2. The last part of the DNA fits TRBJ2-7 better; the J call may be wrong. The length of the CDR3 is 14 residues. Germline values: CDR1 MNHEY, CDR2 SMNVEV (reference sequence). The CDR3 DNA reads TGTGCCTCGAAGTCGGGACTAAAGACTTACGAGCAGTACTTC. It yields the protein CASKSGLKTYEQYF.

The chain employs TRBV23-1 and TRBJ2-7, with a possible D match to TRBD1 (6 bases). TRBV23-1 is marked as an open reading frame, function uncertain. V dropped 11 bases and J dropped 4 bases, with 18 bases sitting between them. The CDR3 runs to 13 residues. Written as DNA, the CDR3 is TGCGCCTCCCGGTGGGACACGCAGTACGAGCAGTACTTC. It translates to CASRWDTQYEQYF.

The rearrangement uses TRBV18 and TRBJ1-3; D perhaps matches TRBD1 (5 bases). The CDR3 covers 14 residues. Germline CDR1 is KGHSH and CDR2 is LQKENI. Trimming left V 5 bases short and J 4 bases short, with 12 bases between. In nucleotides, the CDR3 is TGTGCCAGCTCAGGGTTTGGACACGGAAACACCATATATTTT. Translated: CASSGFGHGNTIYF.

This clone showed up just once. The chain couples TRBV7-8 to TRBJ2-3, with 11 bases that match TRBD1. J was trimmed by 2 bases and V by 4 bases; bases with no gene match: 5. Germline lookup yields CDR1 SGHVS and CDR2 FQNEAQ. The CDR3 covers 16 residues. The DNA for the CDR3 is TGTGCCAGCAGCTACAGGACAGGGGGCCTCACAGATACGCAGTATTTT. It translates to CASSYRTGGLTDTQYF.

This rearrangement joins TRBV9 to TRBJ2-1; TRBD2 matches 7 bases. CDR1 is SGDLS, CDR2 YYNGEE, per germline. CDR3 length equals 16 residues. V was pared by 2 bases and J by 0 bases, with 5 bases of the junction left unmatched. CDR3 sequence: CASSVGLLVSYNEQFF. The CDR3 region has the DNA TGTGCCAGCAGCGTGGGACTACTAGTCTCCTACAATGAGCAGTTCTTC.

The chain combines TRBV6-6 with TRBJ2-3; a weak D match, TRBD2 (6 bases). The CDR3 has 13 amino acids. V lost 6 bases to trimming and J lost 11 bases, with 18 bases between them. Germline V CDR1 and CDR2: MNHNY, SVGAGI (reference sequence). The CDR3 DNA sequence: TGTGCCAGCAGCCAAGCTGTGCGGGGCGGGCAGTATTTT. The encoded protein is CASSQAVRGGQYF.

The chain is built from TRBV6-5 and TRBJ1-4; D ambiguous. The V end lost 5 bases, the J end lost 2 bases, and 9 bases lay between the germline ends. There are 14 residues in the CDR3. The germline V gene encodes CDR1 MNHEY and CDR2 SVGAGI. The CDR3 region is CASSGGGTNEKLFF. The CDR3 DNA reads as TGTGCCAGCAGTGGCGGAGGGACTAATGAAAAACTGTTTTTT.

The chain joins TRBV7-8 to TRBJ1-3; D is perhaps TRBD1 (5 bases). Germline lookup yields CDR1 SGHVS and CDR2 FQNEAQ. Trimming left V 3 bases short and J 0 bases short, with 9 bases between. CDR3 size: 15 residues. CDR3 amino acids: CASSFQQVSGNTIYF. The CDR3 coding sequence is TGTGCCAGCAGCTTCCAACAGGTCTCTGGAAACACCATATATTTT. Complete variable domain (other parts from reference TRBV7-8 and TRBJ1-3): GAGVSQSPRYKVAKRGQDVALRCDPISGHVSLFWYQQALGQGPEFLTYFQNEAQLDKSGLPSDRFFAERPEGSVSTLKIQRTQQEDSAVYLCASSFQQVSGNTIYFGEGSWLTVV.

The chain couples TRBV7-2 to TRBJ2-5, with a weak D call TRBD1 (5 bases). This CDR3 contains 13 residues. The germline gives CDR1 SGHTA, CDR2 FQGNSA. V lost 4 bases, J lost 5 bases, and 11 bases lay in between. CDR3 nucleotides: TGTGCCAGCAGCTCAGACAGATTTGAGACCCAGTACTTC. This gives the protein CASSSDRFETQYF.